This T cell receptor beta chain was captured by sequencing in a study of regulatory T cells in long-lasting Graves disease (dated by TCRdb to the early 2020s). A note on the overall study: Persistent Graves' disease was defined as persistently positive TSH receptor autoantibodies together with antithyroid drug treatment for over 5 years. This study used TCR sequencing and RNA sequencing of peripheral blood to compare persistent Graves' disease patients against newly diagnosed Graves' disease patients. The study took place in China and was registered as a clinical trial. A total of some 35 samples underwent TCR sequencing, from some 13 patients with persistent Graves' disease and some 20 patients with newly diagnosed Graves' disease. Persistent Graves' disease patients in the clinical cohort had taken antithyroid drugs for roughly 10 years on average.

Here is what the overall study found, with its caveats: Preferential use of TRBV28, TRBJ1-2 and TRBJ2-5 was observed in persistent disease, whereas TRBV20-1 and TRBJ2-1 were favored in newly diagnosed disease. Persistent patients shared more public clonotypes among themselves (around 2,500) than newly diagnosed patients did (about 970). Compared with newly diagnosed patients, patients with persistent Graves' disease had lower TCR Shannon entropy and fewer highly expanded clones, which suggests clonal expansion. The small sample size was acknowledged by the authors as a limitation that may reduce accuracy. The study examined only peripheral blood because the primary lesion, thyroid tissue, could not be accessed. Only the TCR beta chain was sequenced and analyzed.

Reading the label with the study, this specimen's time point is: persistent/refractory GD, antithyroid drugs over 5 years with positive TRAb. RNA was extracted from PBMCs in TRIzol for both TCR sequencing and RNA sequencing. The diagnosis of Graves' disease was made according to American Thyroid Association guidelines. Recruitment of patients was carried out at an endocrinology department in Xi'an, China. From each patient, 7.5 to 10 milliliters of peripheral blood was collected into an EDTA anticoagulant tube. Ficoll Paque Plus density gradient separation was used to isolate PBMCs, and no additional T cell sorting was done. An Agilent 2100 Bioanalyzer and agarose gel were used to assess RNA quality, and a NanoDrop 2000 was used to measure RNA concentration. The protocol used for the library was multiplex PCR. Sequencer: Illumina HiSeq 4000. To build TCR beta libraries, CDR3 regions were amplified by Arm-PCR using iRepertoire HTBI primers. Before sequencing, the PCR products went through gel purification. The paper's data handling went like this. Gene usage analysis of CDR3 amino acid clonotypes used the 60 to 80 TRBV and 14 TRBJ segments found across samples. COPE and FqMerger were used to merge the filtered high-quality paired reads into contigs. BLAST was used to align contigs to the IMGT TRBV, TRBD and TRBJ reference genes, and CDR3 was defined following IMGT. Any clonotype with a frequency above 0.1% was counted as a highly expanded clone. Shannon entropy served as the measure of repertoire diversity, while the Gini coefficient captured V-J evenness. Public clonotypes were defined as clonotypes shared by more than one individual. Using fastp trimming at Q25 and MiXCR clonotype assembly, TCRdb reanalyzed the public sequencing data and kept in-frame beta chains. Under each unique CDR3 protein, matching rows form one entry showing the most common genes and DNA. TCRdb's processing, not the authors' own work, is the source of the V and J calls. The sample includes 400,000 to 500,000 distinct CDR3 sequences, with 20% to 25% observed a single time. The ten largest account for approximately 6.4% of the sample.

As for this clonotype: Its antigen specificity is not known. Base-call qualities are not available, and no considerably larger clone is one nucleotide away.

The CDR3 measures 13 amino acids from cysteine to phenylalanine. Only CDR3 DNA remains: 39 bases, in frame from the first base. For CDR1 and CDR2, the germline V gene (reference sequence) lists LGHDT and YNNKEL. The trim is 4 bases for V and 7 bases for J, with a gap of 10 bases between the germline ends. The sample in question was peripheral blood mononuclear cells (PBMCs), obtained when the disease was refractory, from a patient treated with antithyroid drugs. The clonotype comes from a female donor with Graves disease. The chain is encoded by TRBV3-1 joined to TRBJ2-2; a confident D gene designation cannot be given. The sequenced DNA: TGTGCCAGCAGCCTAGGGCCCAACGGGGAGCTGTTTTTT. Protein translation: CASSLGPNGELFF.